This T cell receptor beta chain was recovered during a study of cytomegalovirus exposure and HLA in healthy donors. On this clone itself: Antigen specificity is unknown.

Findings and caveats of the study: It was likely that a cluster of highly shared sequence variants was a sequencing artifact. With later analysis, a missense DCLRE1C variant became linked to TCR beta V- and J-gene trimming.

The PCR used 60 Vbeta and 13 Jbeta primers. Clones were sequenced by immunoSEQ multiplex PCR, and TCRdb holds only the in-frame ones, with some missing. The repertoire holds 110,000 or so clones, with roughly 15% as singletons. Germline V gene data show CDR1 as SNHLY and CDR2 as FYNNEI. V was clipped by 7 bases and J by 8 bases, with 12 bases between them. This CDR3 has 13 amino acids. Sequencing was performed on PBMCs. The chain recombines TRBV2 with TRBJ1-6; D is possibly TRBD1 (6 bases). The sequence derives from a female donor in good health and CMV-seronegative. The CDR3 DNA is TGTGCCAGCAAGGGGGAGGGGGATTCACCCCTCCACTTT. Its protein product is CASKGEGDSPLHF.